This TCR beta chain derives from a study of T-cell memory formation after mild COVID-19. Points from the study as a whole: Pre-infection memory showed some responding clones, and this suggested that cross-reactive memory joined. A second wave expanding day 15 to 37 was CD4+-biased; contracting clones were balanced.

In its sample, this clonotype was seen a few times. The antigen remains undetermined. The authors produced TCR alpha and TCR beta cDNA libraries with sample barcodes and UMIs by 5'RACE using constant-segment primers. TCRdb independently ran MiXCR on the 5' RACE reads; one entry per CDR3 protein. The table lists some 410,000 distinct CDR3 sequences, less than 25% of them singletons. The CDR3 contains 13 residues. Germline V gene data show CDR1 as SGHRS and CDR2 as YFSETQ. V was clipped by 4 bases and J by 4 bases, with 11 bases between them. This chain links TRBV5-1 with TRBJ1-1; D not certain. This sequence originates from an adult woman who had mild COVID-19 (a few samples of this study predate the infection). Cell type and time point are not known. What was sequenced was PBMCs or a T cell subset sorted from them (not recorded which). In DNA, the CDR3 is TGCGCCAGCAGCGCCCCCCCCGGCACTGAAGCTTTCTTT. Protein sequence: CASSAPPGTEAFF.